The 10 T cell receptor beta chains below were found in one sample sequenced in a study of T-cell reconstitution after alpha-beta-depleted transplantation in children. Preparing the TCRbeta library involved the use of unique molecular identifiers. TCRdb itself ran the PCR reads through MiXCR, one entry per CDR3 protein. The sample includes approximately 640,000 distinct CDR3 sequences, around a sixth of them seen just once. Specimen: PBMCs from the stem cell graft donor, collected from the stem cell graft. Receptor source: a human donor who donated a stem cell graft to a child with acute myeloid leukemia.

This clonotype was seen many times. The genes are TRBV7-9 and TRBJ1-4, with TRBD1 identical over 9 bases. Germline assignment: CDR1 SEHNR and CDR2 FQNEAQ (reference sequence). Germline trimming cut 4 bases from V and 7 bases from J; bases unmatched to any gene: 4. The CDR3 spans 14 residues. The CDR3 DNA reads as TGTGCCAGCAGCTCGACAGGGGGGAGTGAAAAACTGTTTTTT. Its translation is CASSSTGGSEKLFF.

At least ten counts were recorded for this clonotype. V is TRBV20-1 and J is TRBJ2-1, with TRBD1 matching 10 bases. The germline gives CDR1 DFQATT, CDR2 SNEGSKA (reference sequence). The CDR3 runs to 16 residues. J lost 6 bases, V lost 0 bases, and 8 bases had no gene match. DNA of the CDR3: TGCAGTGCTAGAGATACCGACAGGGGGCATATCAATGAGCAGTTCTTC. Residues: CSARDTDRGHINEQFF.

In DNA form, the CDR3 reads TGTGCCAGCAGCTTAATGAGCGGGGTGAACACCGGGGAGCTGTTTTTT. This sequence encodes CASSLMSGVNTGELFF. V usage is TRBV7-3 and J usage is TRBJ2-2, with TRBD2 matching over 7 bases. V was clipped by 1 base and J by 1 base; unmatched bases: 3. The CDR3 is 16 residues long. The germline CDR1 and CDR2 sequences are SGHTA and FQGTGA. Complete variable domain (other parts from reference TRBV7-3 and TRBJ2-2): GAGVSQTPSNKVTEKGKYVELRCDPISGHTALYWYRQSLGQGPEFLIYFQGTGAADDSGLPNDRFFAVRPEGSVSTLKIQRTERGDSAVYLCASSLMSGVNTGELFFGEGSRLTVL.

This clonotype was seen at least ten times. The V and J genes are TRBV7-2 and TRBJ2-5, with a tentative D call TRBD1 (6 bases). The germline gives CDR1 SGHTA, CDR2 FQGNSA. This CDR3 region has 15 residues. V was shortened by 6 bases and J by 5 bases, with 19 bases between the two germline ends. CDR3 bases: TGTGCCAGCAGTTCAACCCCAACAGGGCCCGAGACCCAGTACTTC. Translation gives CASSSTPTGPETQYF.

CDR3 DNA sequence: TGTGCCAGCAGCTTAGGGCCCCTCCTCACCCCCTCCTACGAGCAGTACTTC. Protein sequence: CASSLGPLLTPSYEQYF. The rearrangement joins TRBV7-2 to TRBJ2-7, with D unresolved. Germline V CDR1 and CDR2: SGHTA, FQGNSA. The CDR3 consists of 17 residues. Between the trimmed V and J ends, which lost 1 base and 0 bases, there was a span of 16 bases.

V gene TRBV3-1 combines with J gene TRBJ1-1, with a tentative D call TRBD1 (5 bases). CDR1 and CDR2 from the germline V gene are LGHDT and YNNKEL (reference sequence). The V gene lost 1 base and the J gene lost 1 base, with 16 bases spanning the gap. The length of the CDR3 is 17 residues. DNA of the CDR3: TGTGCCAGCAGCCAAGGTTTTGGGGCAGGGACGAACACTGAAGCTTTCTTT. Translating gives CASSQGFGAGTNTEAFF. The full variable domain, with the rest looked up from reference TRBV3-1 and TRBJ1-1, is DTAVSQTPKYLVTQMGNDKSIKCEQNLGHDTMYWYKQDSKKFLKIMFSYNNKELIINETVPNRFSPKSPDKAHLNLHINSLELGDSAVYFCASSQGFGAGTNTEAFFGQGTRLTVV.

The chain is built from TRBV30 and TRBJ1-4; 9 bases are a match to TRBD1. The CDR3 length is 15 residues. Germline trimming cut 8 bases from V and 7 bases from J; bases unmatched to any gene: 14. CDR1 and CDR2 from the germline V gene are GTSNPN and SVGIG (reference sequence). For the CDR3, the DNA is TGTGCCGGAGGGACAGGGTACGAAATTCGTGAAAAACTGTTTTTT. Translation: CAGGTGYEIREKLFF.

The chain uses TRBV10-3 and TRBJ1-3; D gene unclear. V lost 2 bases and J lost 0, with 8 bases in between. CDR3 length equals 15 residues. CDR1 ENHRY and CDR2 SYGVKD come from the germline V gene. CDR3 residues: CAISELADSGNTIYF. The CDR3 nucleotides read TGTGCCATCAGTGAGCTGGCGGACTCTGGAAACACCATATATTTT.

V is TRBV20-1 and J is TRBJ1-1; no firm D call. CDR1 and CDR2 (germline): DFQATT, SNEGSKA (reference sequence). The CDR3 runs 14 residues. V lost 6 bases and J 4 bases, leaving 18 bases between the germline ends. The CDR3 coding sequence is TGCAGTGCCTCTACGGGCCTAGCGAGCACTGAAGCTTTCTTT. Amino acids: CSASTGLASTEAFF.

This clonotype showed up many times. The V and J genes are TRBV12-3 or TRBV12-4 and TRBJ1-2; 8 bases fit TRBD1. After removal of 6 bases from V and 6 bases from J, the junction contained 9 bases not matched to a gene. CDR3 length equals 14 residues. This CDR3 is CASRSPGTGNGYTF. The CDR3 DNA sequence: TGTGCCAGCAGATCCCCCGGGACAGGCAATGGCTACACCTTC.